A single sample is the source of the 27 T cell receptor beta chains below, sequenced in a study of T-cell memory formation after mild COVID-19. TCRdb fed the 5' RACE reads into MiXCR, producing one record per CDR3 protein. The repertoire holds about 140,000 distinct CDR3 sequences, with 13% to 15% as singletons. The sequencing sample was made of PBMCs or a T cell subset sorted from them (not recorded which). Receptors originate from an adult woman who had mild COVID-19 (a few samples of this study predate the infection). Cell type and time point are not known.

This clonotype was recorded many times. The rearrangement joins TRBV9 to TRBJ2-2; 9 nucleotides align to TRBD2. This CDR3 has 17 amino acids. Per the germline V gene, CDR1 is SGDLS and CDR2 is YYNGEE. Losses at the gene ends were 5 bases for V and 4 bases for J; bases not matched to a gene: 12. CDR3 DNA: TGTGCCAGCAGTCACAACAGGGCAGCGGGGGGCACCGGGGAGCTGTTTTTT. It encodes CASSHNRAAGGTGELFF.

Judged by abundance, this clonotype is medium-sized. The chain employs TRBV21-1 and TRBJ2-5; TRBD1 was called by the table and not checked on the DNA. TRBV21-1 is classified as a pseudogene. This CDR3 is 16 amino acids long. This CDR3 reads CASSKCTGTGEETQYF. CDR3 in DNA: TGTGCCAGCAGCAAATGCACAGGGACAGGGGAAGAGACCCAGTACTTC.

This clonotype was picked up a small number of times. DNA for the CDR3: TGTGCCACGGCCGGAGAACTAAACAGGGGGCAAAACTATGGCTACACCTTC. It codes for CATAGELNRGQNYGYTF. The chain is built from TRBV24-1 and TRBJ1-2; 9 positions match TRBD1. From germline, CDR1 is KGHDR and CDR2 SFDVKD. J was trimmed by 2 bases and V by 10 bases; bases with no gene match: 16. The CDR3 runs to 17 residues.

The rearrangement joins TRBV20-1 to TRBJ2-3; D is unclear. CDR3 length: 12 amino acids. Trimming shortened V by 8 bases and J by 1 base, and 10 bases separated the two germline ends. CDR1 is DFQATT and CDR2 is SNEGSKA in the germline V gene (reference sequence). CDR3 sequence reads: CSQEFGTDTQYF. The CDR3 region has the DNA TGCAGTCAGGAATTTGGCACAGATACGCAGTATTTT.

This clonotype was seen a handful of times. V is TRBV21-1 and J is TRBJ1-3. TRBV21-1 is flagged as a pseudogene. The CDR3 spans 17 residues. The CDR3 nucleotides are TGTGCCAGCAGCAAAGATGGGCAGCTTAATTCTGGAAACACCATATATTTT. Protein product: CASSKDGQLNSGNTIYF.

This clonotype has a handful of counts. The V gene is TRBV12-3 or TRBV12-4, the J gene TRBJ2-7, with D perhaps TRBD2 (6 bases). The CDR3 is made up of 15 amino acids. Trimming took off 6 bases at V and 0 bases at J, with 15 bases between the two ends. CDR3 sequence reads: CASRMAGPTSYEQYF. CDR3 bases: TGTGCCAGCAGAATGGCGGGACCGACCTCCTACGAGCAGTACTTC.

There are many counts of this clonotype. The chain joins TRBV9 to TRBJ2-1; 9 nucleotides match TRBD1. Germline V gene sequence: CDR1 SGDLS, CDR2 YYNGEE. The V and J ends lost 3 bases and 0 bases, in that order; junction bases with no gene match: 4. The CDR3 spans 16 residues. The CDR3 reads CASSAPGQGSYNEQFF. The CDR3 DNA follows: TGTGCCAGCAGCGCCCCGGGACAGGGCTCCTACAATGAGCAGTTCTTC. The full variable domain, in which reference TRBV9 and TRBJ2-1 provide the parts outside the CDR3, is DSGVTQTPKHLITATGQRVTLRCSPRSGDLSVYWYQQSLDQGLQFLIQYYNGEERAKGNILERFSAQQFPDLHSELNLSSLELGDSALYFCASSAPGQGSYNEQFFGPGTRLTVL.

The genes are TRBV27 and TRBJ2-7, with D tentatively TRBD1 (5 bases). The CDR3 is 16 residues long. The germline V and J ends were trimmed by 5 bases and 2 bases, with 19 bases remaining between them. The germline gives CDR1 MNHEY, CDR2 SMNVEV (reference sequence). CDR3 in DNA: TGTGCCAGCAGTCCGCCTGACGGACATCTACCCTACGAGCAGTACTTC. The encoded protein is CASSPPDGHLPYEQYF.

The chain couples TRBV5-1 to TRBJ1-3; TRBD1 aligns across 7 bases. V trimming: 5 bases; J trimming: 1 base; junction bases outside the gene matches: 9. Germline CDR1 is SGHRS and CDR2 is YFSETQ. The CDR3 consists of 16 residues. The DNA for the CDR3 is TGCGCCAGCAGTACGACAGGGACCAAATCTGGAAACACCATATATTTT. This encodes CASSTTGTKSGNTIYF.

V gene TRBV6-5 combines with J gene TRBJ1-2; D unresolved. Deletions cut 2 bases from V and 7 bases from J, with 11 bases between. This CDR3 is 13 amino acids long. The germline CDR1 and CDR2 sequences are MNHEY and SVGAGI. CDR3 DNA: TGTGCCAGCAGTTACGGAGTCAGAGGTGGCTACACCTTC. Its protein is CASSYGVRGGYTF.

This clonotype has just a few counts. V and J are TRBV5-1 and TRBJ2-5; D ambiguous. The CDR3 is 11 amino acids. V was trimmed by 3 bases and J by 5 bases, leaving 5 bases between them. CDR1 and CDR2 from the germline V gene are SGHRS and YFSETQ. DNA for the CDR3: TGCGCCAGCAGCTCGGTGGAGACCCAGTACTTC. This sequence encodes CASSSVETQYF. Combining the CDR3 with reference TRBV5-1 and TRBJ2-5 gives the whole variable domain KAGVTQTPRYLIKTRGQQVTLSCSPISGHRSVSWYQQTPGQGLQFLFEYFSETQRNKGNFPGRFSGRQFSNSRSEMNVSTLELGDSALYLCASSSVETQYFGPGTRLLVL.

The CDR3 loop is CSVEDQGAVETQYF. The CDR3 region has the DNA TGCAGCGTTGAAGATCAGGGGGCAGTGGAGACCCAGTACTTC. The V call is TRBV29-1, the J call TRBJ2-5, with TRBD1 matching 8 bases. The CDR3 covers 14 residues. V lost 0 bases, J lost 5 bases, and 5 bases stayed unmatched. Germline CDR1 is SQVTM and CDR2 is ANQGSEA.

The J gene is TRBJ1-1, the V gene TRBV5-1; D unresolved. CDR1 SGHRS and CDR2 YFSETQ come from the germline V gene. This CDR3 region has 13 residues. V was shortened by 0 bases and J by 6 bases, with 9 bases between the two germline ends. The CDR3, as DNA: TGCGCCAGCAGCTTGGGAGGTTTTTCTGAAGCTTTCTTT. It yields the protein CASSLGGFSEAFF.

This chain uses TRBV5-8 with TRBJ1-3, with D unclear. The CDR3 extends over 13 amino acids. V lost 4 bases, J lost 4 bases, and 9 bases lay in between. CDR1 and CDR2 (germline): SGHTS, YDEGEE. The CDR3 reads CASSLGEGNTIYF. The CDR3 region has the DNA TGTGCCAGCAGCCTTGGAGAAGGAAACACCATATATTTT. The whole variable domain, filled in from reference TRBV5-8 and TRBJ1-3, reads EAGVTQSPTHLIKTRGQQATLRCSPISGHTSVYWYQQALGLGLQFLLWYDEGEERNRGNFPPRFSGRQFPNYSSELNVNALELEDSALYLCASSLGEGNTIYFGEGSWLTVV.

This clonotype was counted only a few times. The chain joins TRBV6-2 or TRBV6-3 to TRBJ2-7, with 9 positions matching TRBD1. CDR3 size: 14 residues. The junction had 0 bases not matched to a gene; V was cut back by 0 bases and J by 3 bases. Germline assignment: CDR1 MNHEY and CDR2 SVGEGT. CDR3 bases: TGTGCCAGCAGTTACTCGACAGGGGGCTACGAGCAGTACTTC. This codes for CASSYSTGGYEQYF.

This clonotype came up many times. V is TRBV4-1 and J is TRBJ1-2; possible D gene TRBD1, 5 bases. This CDR3 is 14 amino acids long. Trimming removed 4 bases at V and 9 bases at J, with 18 bases between. Germline CDR1 and CDR2: MGHRA and YSYEKL. The CDR3 protein is CASSPGPATGSYTF. The CDR3 region has the DNA TGCGCCAGCAGCCCGGGGCCGGCGACTGGGAGCTACACCTTC.

This clonotype appeared a few times. The chain is built from TRBV5-1 and TRBJ1-1, with a possible D match to TRBD1 (6 bases). CDR1 and CDR2 (germline): SGHRS, YFSETQ. V lost 4 bases, J lost 5 bases, and 12 bases lay in between. The CDR3 covers 13 residues. CDR3 amino acids: CASSGGQGTEAFF. CDR3 sequence (DNA): TGCGCCAGCAGCGGGGGGCAAGGGACTGAAGCTTTCTTT.

The CDR3 spells CASSGGTPYEQYF. Written as DNA, the CDR3 is TGTGCCAGCAGTGGCGGGACACCCTACGAGCAGTACTTC. V and J are TRBV6-1 and TRBJ2-7; D could derive from TRBD1 or TRBD2 (6 bases each). The CDR3 is made up of 13 amino acids. CDR1 and CDR2 from the germline V gene are MNHNS and SASEGT. Trimming removed 4 bases at V and 2 bases at J, with 9 bases between.

J is TRBJ2-1 and V is TRBV5-5, with 8 bases matching TRBD1. CDR1 and CDR2 (germline): SGHKS, YYEKEE (reference sequence). The CDR3 runs to 12 residues. V was pared by 5 bases and J by 9 bases, with 4 bases of the junction left unmatched. This chain's CDR3 is CASSPTGAEQFF. The CDR3 nucleotides read TGTGCCAGCAGTCCGACAGGGGCTGAGCAGTTCTTC.

This clonotype was counted a few times. The V and J genes are TRBV7-9 and TRBJ2-1; D unresolved. This CDR3 region has 12 residues. Germline V gene data show CDR1 as SEHNR and CDR2 as FQNEAQ (reference sequence). The V end was cut by 1 base, the J end by 9 bases, with 7 bases between. The CDR3 sequence: CASSLGVGEQFF. The CDR3 DNA reads TGTGCCAGCAGCTTAGGTGTAGGTGAGCAGTTCTTC. Complete variable domain (other parts from reference TRBV7-9 and TRBJ2-1): DTGVSQNPRHKITKRGQNVTFRCDPISEHNRLYWYRQTLGQGPEFLTYFQNEAQLEKSRLLSDRFSAERPKGSFSTLEIQRTEQGDSAMYLCASSLGVGEQFFGPGTRLTVL.

This clonotype was recorded a few times. The chain combines TRBV29-1 with TRBJ2-2, with no clear D. The ends were cut back, 6 bases at V and 1 base at J, with 15 bases in the middle. The CDR3 is 15 residues long. Germline V gene sequence: CDR1 SQVTM, CDR2 ANQGSEA. CDR3 region: CSVNLGSRNTGELFF. As DNA, the CDR3 is TGCAGCGTGAATCTCGGTAGTAGGAACACCGGGGAGCTGTTTTTT.

In regard to this clonotype: Just one base apart from a much larger clone, this may be a read error. This rearrangement joins TRBV12-3 or TRBV12-4 to TRBJ2-3; D uncertain. The CDR3 loop spans 12 amino acids. DNA for the CDR3: TGTGACAGCAGCTTGGCAGTAGATACGCAGTATTTT. It codes for CDSSLAVDTQYF.

This clonotype was seen only a few times. The chain recombines TRBV6-6 with TRBJ1-3; D possibly corresponds to TRBD1 (5 bases). Trimming took off 4 bases at V and 0 bases at J, with 10 bases between the two ends. This CDR3 contains 15 residues. Per germline, CDR1 MNHNY and CDR2 SVGAGI (reference sequence). The chain's CDR3 is CASSLGPSSGNTIYF. The CDR3 nucleotides are TGTGCCAGCAGTTTGGGACCGAGCTCTGGAAACACCATATATTTT.

J is TRBJ2-1 and V is TRBV6-5; D might be TRBD1 or TRBD2, each matching 5 bases. Per the germline V gene, CDR1 is MNHEY and CDR2 is SVGAGI. The CDR3 has 11 amino acids. Deletions cut 2 bases from V and 9 bases from J, with 5 bases between. The CDR3 DNA reads TGTGCCAGCAGTTACGGGGGTGAGCAGTTCTTC. This gives the protein CASSYGGEQFF.

This clonotype turned up a few times. The chain recombines TRBV19 with TRBJ2-1, with TRBD2 matching 7 bases. The J segment lost 4 bases and the V segment lost 5 bases, leaving 5 bases of the junction unmatched. The CDR3 has 14 amino acids. From germline, CDR1 is LNHDA and CDR2 SQIVND (reference sequence). Here the CDR3 reads CASSPSGIYNEQFF. CDR3 DNA: TGTGCCAGTAGTCCCAGCGGGATATACAATGAGCAGTTCTTC.

The table lists this clonotype with a few counts. This chain uses TRBV5-6 with TRBJ2-1, with D uncertain. The V end was cut by 4 bases, the J end by 8 bases, with 25 bases between. The CDR3 has 17 amino acids. Germline CDR1 and CDR2: SGHDT and YYEEEE. The CDR3 sequence: CASSQNPGWFRMDEQFF. DNA for the CDR3: TGTGCCAGCAGCCAAAACCCTGGGTGGTTCAGGATGGATGAGCAGTTCTTC.

This clonotype was recorded a few times. V is TRBV7-8 and J is TRBJ1-1; D remains unclear. The CDR3 is 14 residues long. Germline CDR1 is SGHVS and CDR2 is FQNEAQ. Between the trimmed V and J ends, which lost 2 bases and 4 bases, there was a span of 11 bases. The CDR3 here is CASSLSGVTTEAFF. As DNA, the CDR3 is TGTGCCAGCAGCTTATCGGGTGTCACCACTGAAGCTTTCTTT. The full variable domain, with the rest looked up from reference TRBV7-8 and TRBJ1-1, is GAGVSQSPRYKVAKRGQDVALRCDPISGHVSLFWYQQALGQGPEFLTYFQNEAQLDKSGLPSDRFFAERPEGSVSTLKIQRTQQEDSAVYLCASSLSGVTTEAFFGQGTRLTVV.